This T cell receptor (beta chain) is drawn from a study of T cells in Graves' hyperthyroidism and ophthalmopathy. General observations from the study: Blood held most thyroid clonotypes expanded above 0.001 frequency.

V dropped 5 bases and J dropped 7 bases, with 20 bases sitting between them. The germline V gene encodes CDR1 MNHNS and CDR2 SASEGT. There are 15 residues in the CDR3. This clonotype was recorded a few times. Antigen unknown. Amplified TCR beta CDR3 regions derived from RNA transcripts. The primer set for the first-round RT-PCR of the TCR CDR3 was HTBI. TCRdb re-analysed the multiplex PCR reads in MiXCR, keeping a single row per CDR3 protein. The sample lists approximately 490,000 distinct CDR3 sequences, about 20% occurring once. The chain is built from TRBV6-1 and TRBJ1-2, with no clear D. Sequencing input: blood. The sequence derives from a woman in her 70s with Graves' ophthalmopathy. CDR3 coding DNA: TGTGCCAGCAGTAACCTAGATTCGGGTTTGGGTGGCTACACCTTC. The encoded protein is CASSNLDSGLGGYTF.